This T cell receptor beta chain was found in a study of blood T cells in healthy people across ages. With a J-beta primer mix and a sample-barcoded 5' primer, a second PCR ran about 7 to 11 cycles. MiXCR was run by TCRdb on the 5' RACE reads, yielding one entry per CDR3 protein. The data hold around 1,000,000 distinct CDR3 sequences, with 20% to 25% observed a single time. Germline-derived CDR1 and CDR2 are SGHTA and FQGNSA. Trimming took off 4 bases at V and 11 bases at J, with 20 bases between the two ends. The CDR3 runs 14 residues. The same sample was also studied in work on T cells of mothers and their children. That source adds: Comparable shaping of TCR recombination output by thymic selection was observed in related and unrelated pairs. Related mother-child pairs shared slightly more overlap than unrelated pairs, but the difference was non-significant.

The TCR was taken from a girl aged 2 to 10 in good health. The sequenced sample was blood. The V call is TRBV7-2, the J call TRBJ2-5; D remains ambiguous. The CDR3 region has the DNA TGTGCCAGCAGCTCCCCTTATGGGCAGGTAGAGCAGTACTTC. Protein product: CASSSPYGQVEQYF. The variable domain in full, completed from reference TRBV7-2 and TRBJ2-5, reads GAGVSQSPSNKVTEKGKDVELRCDPISGHTALYWYRQSLGQGLEFLIYFQGNSAPDKSGLPSDRFSAERTGGSVSTLTIQRTQQEDSAVYLCASSSPYGQVEQYFGPGTRLLVL.